This T cell receptor (beta chain) was identified during a study of blood T cell repertoires in COVID-19. Study in general: COVID-19 samples collected from the United States, Italy and Spain covered acute and convalescent phases.

Germline loops: CDR1 KGHSH, CDR2 LQKENI. The V gene lost 3 bases and the J gene lost 13 bases, with 18 bases spanning the gap. This CDR3 contains 13 residues. In the original workflow: The assay estimated nucleated cells by amplifying reference gene primers. The method was immunoSEQ multiplex PCR; TCRdb's version includes in-frame clones alone and lacks a portion of them. D and trimming come from the DNA, and the V and J calls and clone size come from that table. The table lists a few hundred thousand clones, approximately 77% of them singletons. The sequenced material came from peripheral blood. This TCR was recovered from a human donor with acute or convalescent COVID-19. The donor label of this sample is uncertain. This chain uses TRBV18 with TRBJ1-2; a possible D gene is TRBD1 (5 bases). The CDR3 protein is CASSPTQTGRPTF. CDR3 in DNA: TGTGCCAGCTCACCTACCCAAACAGGACGCCCCACCTTC.